Each of the 30 T cell receptor beta chains below was sequenced from the same sample in a study of metastatic and nonmetastatic thyroid tumors. MiXCR re-clonotyped the PCR reads for TCRdb. The sample holds roughly 25,000 clones, under 15% seen once. Until they underwent thyroid surgery, no patient had received any treatment. Sequenced: blood. These receptors were obtained from a female donor with papillary thyroid cancer or a benign thyroid nodule (not recorded which). Some clones in this sample may be carry-over from other donors' samples.

This chain connects TRBV6-2 or TRBV6-3 to TRBJ1-5, with D possibly TRBD1 on 5 matching bases. Trimming left V 0 bases short and J 14 bases short, with 11 bases between. The CDR3 is 12 residues long. Germline CDR1 and CDR2: MNHEY and SVGEGT. The CDR3 spells CASSYSQGNKHF. The CDR3 DNA is TGTGCCAGCAGTTACTCCCAGGGTAACAAGCATTTT.

This clone has at least ten counts. This chain connects TRBV6-1 to TRBJ1-1; D is uncertain. The CDR3 is made up of 13 amino acids. Trimming removed 8 bases at V and 4 bases at J, with 14 bases between. The V gene's germline CDR1 is MNHNS and CDR2 SASEGT. CDR3 loop: CASCLGSGTEAFF. The DNA for the CDR3 is TGTGCCAGCTGCCTGGGGTCGGGCACTGAAGCTTTCTTT.

This clone ranks as medium-sized. V usage is TRBV28 and J usage is TRBJ2-3; 8 bases agree with TRBD2. The CDR3 has 14 amino acids. The germline V gene encodes CDR1 MDHEN and CDR2 SYDVKM. With V trimmed by 5 bases and J by 5 bases, 6 bases remained unmatched. The CDR3 nucleotides read TGTGCCAGCAGTATAGCGGGGATGCTAGATACGCAGTATTTT. Its translation is CASSIAGMLDTQYF.

This clone was found many times. The chain uses TRBV6-1 and TRBJ1-2; D is perhaps TRBD1 (6 bases). The V gene lost 5 bases and the J gene lost 0 bases, with 13 bases spanning the gap. The CDR3 runs 15 residues. Per the germline V gene, CDR1 is MNHNS and CDR2 is SASEGT. Here the CDR3 reads CASSLHRDSNYGYTF. The CDR3, as DNA: TGTGCCAGCAGTTTACACAGGGATTCTAACTATGGCTACACCTTC.

This clone was picked up many times. Other DNA sequences within the sample encode an identical CDR3. The genes are TRBV20-1 and TRBJ2-5, with a possible D match to TRBD1 (6 bases). V gave up 6 bases and J gave up 5 bases, with 13 bases separating them. From germline, CDR1 is DFQATT and CDR2 SNEGSKA (reference sequence). CDR3 length: 12 residues. CDR3 loop: CSARQGPETQYF. The CDR3 DNA sequence: TGCAGTGCCAGGCAGGGGCCGGAGACCCAGTACTTC.

In its sample, this clone was seen many times. The chain links TRBV27 to TRBJ2-1, with 8 bases aligning to TRBD2. This CDR3 is built from 14 residues. CDR1 and CDR2 (germline): MNHEY, SMNVEV (reference sequence). J lost 4 bases, V lost 5 bases, and 4 bases had no gene match. DNA of the CDR3: TGTGCCAGCAGTGGTCTAGCGGGTTACAATGAGCAGTTCTTC. Translated: CASSGLAGYNEQFF.

This clone was observed many times. The CDR3 nucleotides are TGTGCCAGCGGGACTAGCGGGTTTGTCGATACGCAGTATTTT. This translates into CASGTSGFVDTQYF. The chain combines TRBV6-1 with TRBJ2-3; 12 bases fit TRBD2. The length of the CDR3 is 14 residues. Germline V gene sequence: CDR1 MNHNS, CDR2 SASEGT. V shed 8 bases, J shed 6 bases, and the junction held 6 bases outside the gene matches.

In its sample, this clone was seen many times. CDR3 sequence: CASSDPLAGTYQETQYF. In DNA, the CDR3 is TGTGCCAGCAGCGACCCTCTAGCGGGAACGTACCAAGAGACCCAGTACTTC. The chain joins TRBV7-9 to TRBJ2-5; 9 positions agree with TRBD2. There are 17 residues in the CDR3. V shed 5 bases and J 0 bases; nucleotides not matched to a gene: 10. Germline V lookup: CDR1 SEHNR, CDR2 FQNEAQ (reference sequence).

There are many counts of this clone. The sample has other DNA sequences that encode this CDR3 too. The chain uses TRBV19 and TRBJ2-3, with 10 bases lining up with TRBD2. CDR1 LNHDA and CDR2 SQIVND come from the germline V gene (reference sequence). V was clipped by 10 bases and J by 8 bases; unmatched bases: 12. This CDR3 is built from 14 residues. The CDR3 is CATASGSVRGTQYF. As DNA, the CDR3 is TGTGCCACCGCTAGCGGGAGCGTACGGGGTACGCAGTATTTT.

The chain carries TRBV4-2 and TRBJ2-7; D may correspond to TRBD1 or TRBD2 (5 bases each). The germline V gene has CDR1 LGHNA and CDR2 YNFKEQ. Deletions cut 8 bases from V and 5 bases from J, with 16 bases between. This CDR3 has 13 residues. In nucleotides, the CDR3 is TGTGCCAGCCGCTCCCAGGGAGTCGACGAGCAGTACTTC. This translates into CASRSQGVDEQYF.

This clone showed up many times. The chain is built from TRBV27 and TRBJ2-6, with D hard to call. Trimming stripped 0 bases from V and 0 bases from J, with 18 bases between. Germline V gives CDR1 MNHEY, CDR2 SMNVEV (reference sequence). This CDR3 is built from 20 residues. The CDR3 sequence is CASSLSRRGIRRSGANVLTF. CDR3 DNA: TGTGCCAGCAGTTTATCCAGGCGTGGAATCCGGCGCTCTGGGGCCAACGTCCTGACTTTC.

This clone was counted many times. The V gene is TRBV5-8, the J gene TRBJ1-2; D not resolved. Looked up from germline, CDR1 is SGHTS and CDR2 is YDEGEE. CDR3 length: 15 amino acids. Trimming took off 4 bases at V and 6 bases at J, with 19 bases between the two ends. In DNA, the CDR3 is TGTGCCAGCAGCCTACGGACCGCAAGCAGCGATGGCTACACCTTC. As protein: CASSLRTASSDGYTF.

Many counts were recorded for this clone. V usage is TRBV28 and J usage is TRBJ1-5; 10 bases agree with TRBD1. This CDR3 region has 15 residues. The germline CDR1 and CDR2 sequences are MDHEN and SYDVKM. Trimming at V came to 4 bases and at J to 6 bases, leaving 6 bases not matched to a gene. The CDR3 bases are TGTGCCAGCAGTTCCACCGGGACAGGGGTTCAGCCCCAGCATTTT. Its protein product is CASSSTGTGVQPQHF.

This chain's CDR3 is CASSPTKGGAGEKLFF. The CDR3 nucleotides read TGCGCCAGCAGCCCAACAAAAGGGGGCGCAGGGGAAAAACTGTTTTTT. The chain links TRBV5-1 to TRBJ1-4, with 7 bases fitting TRBD1. V shed 4 bases, J shed 8 bases, and the junction held 14 bases outside the gene matches. Germline lookup yields CDR1 SGHRS and CDR2 YFSETQ. The length of the CDR3 is 16 residues.

The rearrangement uses TRBV14 and TRBJ2-1, with D perhaps matching TRBD1 (6 bases). CDR1 is SGHDN, CDR2 FVKESK, per germline. The V end lost 9 bases, the J end lost 6 bases, and 18 bases lay between the germline ends. The CDR3 has 14 amino acids. CDR3: CASASGTKRNEQFF. The CDR3 DNA reads as TGTGCCAGTGCATCCGGGACAAAACGCAATGAGCAGTTCTTC.

This clone came up many times. The chain uses TRBV5-1 and TRBJ1-4; no reliable D call. Germline values: CDR1 SGHRS, CDR2 YFSETQ. The V gene lost 0 bases and the J gene lost 0 bases, with 3 bases spanning the gap. This CDR3 region has 14 residues. CDR3 residues: CASSLVPTNEKLFF. In nucleotides, the CDR3 is TGCGCCAGCAGCTTGGTTCCAACTAATGAAAAACTGTTTTTT.

This clone was counted at least ten times. The V gene is TRBV6-1, the J gene TRBJ1-5; possibly TRBD1 for D (6 bases). The CDR3 runs 14 residues. Trimming took off 10 bases at V and 7 bases at J, with 20 bases between the two ends. Germline V gives CDR1 MNHNS, CDR2 SASEGT. CDR3 protein: CATGTGLAGQPQHF. The CDR3, as DNA: TGTGCCACCGGTACAGGGCTCGCTGGACAGCCCCAGCATTTT.

In its sample, this clone was seen many times. V and J are TRBV9 and TRBJ2-1; D possibly corresponds to TRBD2 (7 bases). V lost 2 bases, J lost 5 bases, and 17 bases lay in between. CDR1 is SGDLS, CDR2 YYNGEE, per germline. The CDR3 has 16 residues. For the CDR3, the DNA is TGTGCCAGCAGCGTCCCCCAGGGAGGGGGTGACAATGAGCAGTTCTTC. Translation: CASSVPQGGGDNEQFF.

The table lists this clone with many counts. Since a much larger clone is just one base distant, this may be a read error. This rearrangement joins TRBV7-2 to TRBJ2-5; the match to TRBD2 covers 7 bases. Germline CDR1 reads SGHTA; CDR2 reads FQGNSA. CDR3 length: 14 residues. The DNA of the CDR3 is TGTGCCAGCGGCTTATCAGGAGCGGGGGAGACCCAGTACTTC. It codes for CASGLSGAGETQYF. Full variable domain (rest looked up from reference TRBV7-2 and TRBJ2-5): GAGVSQSPSNKVTEKGKDVELRCDPISGHTALYWYRQSLGQGLEFLIYFQGNSAPDKSGLPSDRFSAERTGGSVSTLTIQRTQQEDSAVYLCASGLSGAGETQYFGPGTRLLVL.

This clone is medium-sized. The V gene is TRBV6-5, the J gene TRBJ2-2; D is uncertain. The germline V gene has CDR1 MNHEY and CDR2 SVGAGI. The CDR3 totals 15 residues. The ends were cut back, 0 bases at V and 8 bases at J, with 13 bases in the middle. CDR3 DNA: TGTGCCAGCAGTTACTCGAGTTATGGGTCTGGGGAGCTGTTTTTT. Its translation is CASSYSSYGSGELFF.

There are a few counts of this clone. The chain uses TRBV2 and TRBJ1-1; a possible D gene is TRBD1 (6 bases). There are 13 residues in the CDR3. The V and J ends lost 8 bases and 4 bases respectively, with 14 bases between them. The germline V gene encodes CDR1 SNHLY and CDR2 FYNNEI. The CDR3 loop is CASVRQVRTEAFF. The DNA for the CDR3 is TGTGCCAGCGTTAGACAGGTGCGCACTGAAGCTTTCTTT.

This clone appeared many times. The chain has TRBV3-1 and TRBJ2-2; 8 bases fit TRBD2. The CDR3 is 16 residues long. Germline CDR1 and CDR2: LGHDT and YNNKEL (reference sequence). V was clipped by 7 bases and J by 7 bases; unmatched bases: 14. CDR3 residues: CASTPRLAGGGGELFF. The CDR3 region has the DNA TGTGCCAGCACCCCAAGGCTAGCGGGTGGTGGCGGGGAGCTGTTTTTT. The entire variable domain, with the rest obtained from reference TRBV3-1 and TRBJ2-2, is as follows: DTAVSQTPKYLVTQMGNDKSIKCEQNLGHDTMYWYKQDSKKFLKIMFSYNNKELIINETVPNRFSPKSPDKAHLNLHINSLELGDSAVYFCASTPRLAGGGGELFFGEGSRLTVL.

This clone was seen at least ten times. The rearrangement uses TRBV28 and TRBJ1-5, with D uncertain. V was clipped by 5 bases and J by 6 bases, with 5 bases between them. The CDR3 spans 11 residues. The germline gives CDR1 MDHEN, CDR2 SYDVKM. CDR3 coding DNA: TGTGCCAGCAGTCAGTTTCAGCCCCAGCATTTT. Protein product: CASSQFQPQHF.

This clone was seen many times. The rearrangement joins TRBV19 to TRBJ2-5; 8 bases agree with TRBD1. V shed 3 bases and J 5 bases; nucleotides not matched to a gene: 8. The CDR3 spans 15 residues. In germline, CDR1 is LNHDA, CDR2 SQIVND (reference sequence). CDR3 region: CASSIRQGASETQYF. The CDR3 region has the DNA TGTGCCAGTAGTATCCGCCAGGGGGCGAGTGAGACCCAGTACTTC.

This clone was seen many times. This sequence joins TRBV19 and TRBJ2-1; 12 bases match TRBD2. Germline values: CDR1 LNHDA, CDR2 SQIVND (reference sequence). The J segment lost 8 bases and the V segment lost 7 bases, leaving 9 bases of the junction unmatched. The CDR3 has 15 residues. DNA of the CDR3: TGTGCCAGTACCACCGGGACTAGCGGGTGGGATGAGCAGTTCTTC. It is translated as CASTTGTSGWDEQFF.

V usage is TRBV24-1 and J usage is TRBJ2-7, with TRBD1 identical over 7 bases. The CDR3 spans 13 residues. CDR1 KGHDR and CDR2 SFDVKD come from the germline V gene. V shed 4 bases and J 4 bases; nucleotides not matched to a gene: 3. The CDR3 DNA follows: TGTGCCACCAGTGACTGGACAGGTTACGAGCAGTACTTC. Protein sequence: CATSDWTGYEQYF.

The chain recombines TRBV27 with TRBJ1-1, with D perhaps matching TRBD1 (5 bases). The CDR3 contains 14 residues. Germline V gives CDR1 MNHEY, CDR2 SMNVEV (reference sequence). The CDR3 nucleotides are TGTGCAATCAGTCCGGACGTTCGGGGGGGTGAAGCTTTCTTT. This gives the protein CAISPDVRGGEAFF.

Only a few counts were recorded for this clone. The chain joins TRBV6-1 to TRBJ2-7; unclear D gene. The CDR3 runs 14 residues. Trimming pared 5 bases from V and 0 bases from J, leaving 11 bases between. The germline V gene has CDR1 MNHNS and CDR2 SASEGT. DNA for the CDR3: TGTGCCAGCAGTATTGACTTTATCTCCTACGAGCAGTACTTC. Protein sequence: CASSIDFISYEQYF.

The sample holds many counts of this clone. V is TRBV7-3 and J is TRBJ2-1, with 7 bases identical to TRBD1. This CDR3 comprises 16 residues. Looked up from germline, CDR1 is SGHTA and CDR2 is FQGTGA. With 4 bases clipped from V and 8 bases from J, the junction kept 14 bases outside the gene matches. In DNA form, the CDR3 reads TGTGCCAGCAGCTCGCCCAGGGGGAGCCCCGGGGATGAGCAGTTCTTC. Translating it yields CASSSPRGSPGDEQFF.

Relative to its sample, this clone is medium-sized (0.01 to 0.1%). The same CDR3 also results from other DNA sequences found in this sample. V gene TRBV6-1 combines with J gene TRBJ2-2; D call uncertain. The CDR3 is made up of 15 amino acids. V lost 3 bases, J lost 1 base, and 9 bases lay in between. Germline CDR1 and CDR2: MNHNS and SASEGT. The CDR3 DNA sequence: TGTGCCAGCAGTGACCAACCCAAGAACACCGGGGAGCTGTTTTTT. Residues: CASSDQPKNTGELFF.